The following is a TCR beta chain sequence with its context. The entry originates in a study of blood T cell repertoires in COVID-19. Looking at the study overall: Nucleic acid was either cDNA or gDNA, and it came from T cells, B-cell-depleted T cells, or PBMCs.

The CDR3 is 15 residues long. Germline CDR1 SGHDN, CDR2 FVKESK. The V and J ends lost 4 bases and 1 base, in that order; junction bases with no gene match: 3. Repertoires were generated with immunoSEQ multiplex PCR, while TCRdb's copy carries only in-frame clones and drops some. The repertoire holds about 160,000 clones, over 90% seen once, with around 2% in the top ten. This clonotype originated in a woman in her sixties or seventies with COVID-19, enrolled during active disease. This sequence joins TRBV14 and TRBJ2-1; 8 positions agree with TRBD1. Sequencing was carried out using peripheral blood. The CDR3 protein is CASSPRTGSYNEQFF. The CDR3 DNA reads TGTGCCAGCAGCCCTCGGACAGGGTCCTACAATGAGCAGTTCTTC. Full variable domain (missing parts from reference TRBV14 and TRBJ2-1): EAGVTQFPSHSVIEKGQTVTLRCDPISGHDNLYWYRRVMGKEIKFLLHFVKESKQDESGMPNNRFLAERTGGTYSTLKVQPAELEDSGVYFCASSPRTGSYNEQFFGPGTRLTVL.